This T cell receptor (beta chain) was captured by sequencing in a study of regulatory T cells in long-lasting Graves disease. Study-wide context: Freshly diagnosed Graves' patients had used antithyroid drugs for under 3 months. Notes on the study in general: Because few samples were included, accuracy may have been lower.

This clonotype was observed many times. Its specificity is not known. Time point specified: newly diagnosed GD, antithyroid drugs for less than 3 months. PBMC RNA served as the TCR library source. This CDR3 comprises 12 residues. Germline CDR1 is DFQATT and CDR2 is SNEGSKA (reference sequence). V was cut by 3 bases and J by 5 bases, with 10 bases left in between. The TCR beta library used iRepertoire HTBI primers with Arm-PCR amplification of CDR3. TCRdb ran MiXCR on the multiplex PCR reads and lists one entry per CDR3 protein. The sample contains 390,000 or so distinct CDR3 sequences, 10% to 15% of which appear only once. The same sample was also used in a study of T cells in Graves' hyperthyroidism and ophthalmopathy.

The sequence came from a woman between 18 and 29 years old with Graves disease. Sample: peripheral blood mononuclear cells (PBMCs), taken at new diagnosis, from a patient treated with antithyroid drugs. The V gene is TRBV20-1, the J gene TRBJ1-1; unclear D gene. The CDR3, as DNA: TGCAGTGCTAGGGGATTTAGGACTGAAGCTTTCTTT. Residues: CSARGFRTEAFF.